This T cell receptor beta chain was identified in a study of regulatory T cells in long-lasting Graves disease. This clonotype showed up many times. Specified time point: newly diagnosed GD, antithyroid drugs for less than 3 months. There was RNA extracted from PBMCs, and the TCR library was made from it. The CDR3 loop spans 16 amino acids. The V gene's germline CDR1 is LNHDA and CDR2 SQIVND (reference sequence). The ends were cut back, 3 bases at V and 1 base at J, with 12 bases in the middle. Relying on iRepertoire HTBI primers and Arm-PCR of CDR3 regions, the team built TCR beta libraries. TCRdb re-derived calls from the multiplex PCR reads in MiXCR, one entry per CDR3 protein. Of a few hundred thousand distinct CDR3 sequences listed, roughly 12% are singletons. In addition, the sample was reused for a study of T cells in Graves' hyperthyroidism and ophthalmopathy.

The material was peripheral blood mononuclear cells (PBMCs), obtained at new diagnosis, from a patient treated with antithyroid drugs. The sequence was collected from a man aged 30 to 39 with Graves disease. The chain joins TRBV19 to TRBJ2-2; D might be TRBD1 (5 bases). Here the CDR3 DNA reads TGTGCCAGTAGTATGACGCCAGGGCAGAACACCGGGGAGCTGTTTTTT. This codes for CASSMTPGQNTGELFF.